The sequence of this T cell receptor beta chain was determined in a study of blood T cell repertoires in COVID-19. Study background: The samples span acute and convalescent COVID-19 from the United States, Italy and Spain. Nucleic acid was either cDNA or gDNA, and it came from T cells, B-cell-depleted T cells, or PBMCs.

This clone came up once. The table came from immunoSEQ multiplex PCR; TCRdb's copy has only in-frame clones and leaves some out. Of approximately 130,000 clones detected, around 78% appear once; the ten largest clones hold 9.5% to 14%. Germline loops: CDR1 MGHRA, CDR2 YSYEKL. The V end was cut by 0 bases, the J end by 2 bases, with 7 bases between. The CDR3 spans 14 residues. The receptor was derived from a human donor in a cohort sampled during active COVID-19. What was sequenced was peripheral blood. The chain combines TRBV4-1 with TRBJ1-2, with D possibly TRBD1 on 6 matching bases. The CDR3 region has the DNA TGCGCCAGCAGCCAAGACGACAGGAACTATGGCTACACCTTC. Translation gives CASSQDDRNYGYTF.